The sequence of this TCR beta chain was determined in a study of Graves' ophthalmopathy and Graves' hyperthyroidism. Transcripts of RNA were the source for amplifying TCR beta CDR3 regions. Amplification began with first-round RT-PCR using HTBI primers, then second-round multiplex PCR was performed. TCRdb itself ran the multiplex PCR reads through MiXCR, one entry per CDR3 protein. The data show 680,000 or so distinct CDR3 sequences, with about 20% seen just once and roughly 6.9% held by the top ten. Concerning this clonotype: Its antigen is unidentified.

Study-level results: Most expanded clonotypes in thyroid above 0.001 frequency also showed up in blood.

The CDR3 runs to 15 residues. The V gene lost 6 bases and the J gene lost 3 bases, with 15 bases spanning the gap. The sample taken for sequencing was peripheral blood. The origin of this receptor is a woman between 18 and 29 years old with stable Graves' hyperthyroidism. Some clones in this sample may be carry-over from other donors' samples. The V gene is TRBV12-3 or TRBV12-4, the J gene TRBJ1-5; TRBD1 might be the D (6 bases). The CDR3 sequence: CASSPDSITNQPQHF. CDR3 coding DNA: TGTGCCAGCAGCCCGGACAGTATTACCAATCAGCCCCAGCATTTT.